This T cell receptor (beta chain) comes out of a study of early T cells in non-severe SARS-CoV-2 infection. Looking at the study overall: Bulk RNA isolated from unsorted whole blood underwent sequencing; chains were not paired. Findings and limits, study-wide: Missing private and CD4 specificities, VDJdb matching favored anti-spike CD8 responses.

Between the trimmed V and J ends, which lost 2 bases and 5 bases, there was a span of 6 bases. The CDR3 spans 12 residues. Per the germline V gene, CDR1 is MNHEY and CDR2 is SVGEGT. This clonotype was detected many times. Its matching antigen is unknown. Researchers attached unique molecular identifiers to individual cDNA molecules. TCRdb passed the 5' RACE reads through MiXCR, listing each CDR3 protein once. This sample has 25,000 to 35,000 distinct CDR3 sequences, with 5% to 6.5% found just once. The gene calls are TRBV6-2 or TRBV6-3 and TRBJ2-5; a weak D match, TRBD2 (5 bases). The specimen comprised whole blood, sampled at baseline. This sequence originates from an adult who was a healthcare worker with PCR-confirmed SARS-CoV-2 infection or an uninfected control (not recorded which). The CDR3 DNA follows: TGTGCCAGCAGTTACCGGAGGGAGACCCAGTACTTC. Protein: CASSYRRETQYF.